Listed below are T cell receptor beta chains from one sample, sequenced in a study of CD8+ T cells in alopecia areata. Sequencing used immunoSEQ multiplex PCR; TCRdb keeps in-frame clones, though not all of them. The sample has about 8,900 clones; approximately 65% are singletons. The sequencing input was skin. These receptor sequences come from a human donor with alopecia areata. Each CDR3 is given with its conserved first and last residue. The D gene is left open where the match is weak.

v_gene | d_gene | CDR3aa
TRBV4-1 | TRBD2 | CASRLTSGGAYEQYF
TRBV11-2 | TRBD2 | CASSLEGGSGYNEQFF
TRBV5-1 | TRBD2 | CASSLGLASTDTQYF
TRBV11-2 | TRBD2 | CASSTHLSSGSEDEQFF
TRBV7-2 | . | CASSTPNMMDTQYF
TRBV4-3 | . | CASSQERHYGELFF
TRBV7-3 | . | CASSLTVNTEAFF
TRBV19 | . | CASSGSSASTDTQYF
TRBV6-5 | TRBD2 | CASSRTSGSTDTQYF
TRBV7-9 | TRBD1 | CASSSQHGGQEFGYTF
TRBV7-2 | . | CASSLALIVAEQFF
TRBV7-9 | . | CASSFSGGYEQYF
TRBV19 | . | CASSTKGTSNQPQHF
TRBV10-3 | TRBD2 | CATQPIAGSSYNEQFF
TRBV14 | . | CASRSGNEQFF
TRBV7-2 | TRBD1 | CASNRGIYGYTF
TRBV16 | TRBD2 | CASLSGRENNEQFF
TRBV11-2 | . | CASSLTNTGELFF
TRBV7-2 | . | CASSPQPRGETQYF
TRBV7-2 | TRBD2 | CASSFGGSSYEQYF
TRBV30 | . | CAWSAGSPGELFF
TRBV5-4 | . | CASSLGGGGADTQYF
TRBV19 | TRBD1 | CASRWDSNYGYTF
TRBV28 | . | CASSSWGARTNEKLFF
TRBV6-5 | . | CASSPLSGPAYEQYF
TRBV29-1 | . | CSVEGGQDEAFF
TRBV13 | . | CASSLEGPQPQHF
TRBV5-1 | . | CASRSRDTSYEQYF
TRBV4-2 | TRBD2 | CASSQTGGGRVRRELFF
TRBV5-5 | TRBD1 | CASSFGRQGARNEQFF
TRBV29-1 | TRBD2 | CSVGGTGELFF
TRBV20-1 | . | CSARTVSEQYF
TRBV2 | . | CASSEEHTPLETQYF
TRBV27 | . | CASSLYFTSYEQYF
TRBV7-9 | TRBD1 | CASSSPGQGFETQYF
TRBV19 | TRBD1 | CASSIVGQGTLEQYF
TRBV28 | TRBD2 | CASSLTSGPRGEQYF
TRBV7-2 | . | CASGTRNTEAFF
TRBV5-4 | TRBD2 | CASSFRSGGKNTGELFF
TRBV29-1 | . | CSVGGREPYNEQFF
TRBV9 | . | CASSVLRGGPTGELFF
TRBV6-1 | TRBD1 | CASSGRTGLDTQYF
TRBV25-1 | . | CASSVPWRDYNEQFF
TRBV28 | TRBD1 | CASSTLWTGSPYEQYF
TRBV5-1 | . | CASSLDPSWGDTQYF
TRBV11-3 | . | CASSLDGREGNTEAFF
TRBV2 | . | CASSVGGALNEQYF
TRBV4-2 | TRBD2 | CASSQGDSGGADTGELFF
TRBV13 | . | CASSLATVSGYGYTF
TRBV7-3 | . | CASSLWGRESNYGYTF
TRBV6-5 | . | CASSYHAGYTDTQYF
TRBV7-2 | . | CASNNAGGHEQYF